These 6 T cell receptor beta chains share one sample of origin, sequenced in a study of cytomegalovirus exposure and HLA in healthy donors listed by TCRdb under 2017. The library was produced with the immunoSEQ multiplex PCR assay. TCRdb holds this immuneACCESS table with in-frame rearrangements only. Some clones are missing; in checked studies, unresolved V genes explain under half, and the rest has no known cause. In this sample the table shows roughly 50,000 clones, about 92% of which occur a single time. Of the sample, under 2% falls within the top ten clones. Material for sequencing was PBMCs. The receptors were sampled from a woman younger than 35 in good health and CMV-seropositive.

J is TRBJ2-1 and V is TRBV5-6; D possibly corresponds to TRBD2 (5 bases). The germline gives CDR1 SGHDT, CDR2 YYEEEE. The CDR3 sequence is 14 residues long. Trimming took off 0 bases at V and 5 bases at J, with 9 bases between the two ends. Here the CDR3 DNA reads TGTGCCAGCAGCTTGGCGGGGAGCCACAATGAGCAGTTCTTC. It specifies CASSLAGSHNEQFF.

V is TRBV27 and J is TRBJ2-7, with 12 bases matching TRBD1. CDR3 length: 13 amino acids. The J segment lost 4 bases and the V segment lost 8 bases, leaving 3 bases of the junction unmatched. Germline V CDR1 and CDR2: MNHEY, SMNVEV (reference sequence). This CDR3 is CASRDRGRYEQYF. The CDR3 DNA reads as TGTGCCAGCCGGGACAGGGGGCGGTACGAGCAGTACTTC.

The DNA for the CDR3 is TGTGCCAGCAGTGGAACAGGGTCCTATGGCTACACCTTC. Its translation: CASSGTGSYGYTF. The chain carries TRBV6-6 and TRBJ1-2; tentatively, D is TRBD1 (6 bases). Trimming left V 5 bases short and J 4 bases short, with 11 bases between. Germline V lookup: CDR1 MNHNY, CDR2 SVGAGI (reference sequence). The CDR3 runs to 13 residues.

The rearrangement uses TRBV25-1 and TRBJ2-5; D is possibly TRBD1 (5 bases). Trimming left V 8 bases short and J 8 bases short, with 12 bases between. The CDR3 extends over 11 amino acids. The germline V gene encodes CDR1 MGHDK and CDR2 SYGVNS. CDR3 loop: CASGAPITQYF. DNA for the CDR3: TGTGCCAGCGGGGCCCCGATAACCCAGTACTTC.

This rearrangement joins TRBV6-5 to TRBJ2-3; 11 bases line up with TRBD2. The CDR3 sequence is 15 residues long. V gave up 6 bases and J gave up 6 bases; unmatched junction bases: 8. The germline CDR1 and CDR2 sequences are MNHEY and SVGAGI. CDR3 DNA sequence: TGTGCCAGCAGCTTAGCGGGGGGGCCATCGGATACGCAGTATTTT. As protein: CASSLAGGPSDTQYF.

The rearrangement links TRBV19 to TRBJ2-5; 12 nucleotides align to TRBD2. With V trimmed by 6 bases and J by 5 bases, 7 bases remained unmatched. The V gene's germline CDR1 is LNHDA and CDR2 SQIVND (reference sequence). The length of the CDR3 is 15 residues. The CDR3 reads CASSTSGGPMETQYF. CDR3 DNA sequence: TGTGCCAGTAGCACTAGCGGGGGGCCGATGGAGACCCAGTACTTC.